This T cell receptor (beta chain) was documented in a study of blood T cell repertoires in COVID-19. Study information: COVID-19 samples collected from the United States, Italy and Spain covered acute and convalescent phases.

Germline CDR1 is MGHRA and CDR2 is YSYEKL. V lost 6 bases to trimming and J lost 5 bases; unmatched junction nucleotides: 4. The CDR3 runs 14 residues. TCRdb's copy holds only in-frame clones and misses some; the assay was immunoSEQ multiplex PCR. This table holds approximately 120,000 clones, around 80% found once. This TCR derives from a man aged 40-49 years with active or convalescent COVID-19. The V gene is TRBV4-1, the J gene TRBJ2-1; 10 bases map to TRBD2. Sequenced material: peripheral blood. The CDR3 region has the DNA TGCGCCAGCAGAGGACTAGCGGATGACAATGAGCAGTTCTTC. This encodes CASRGLADDNEQFF.